This TCR beta chain was identified in a study of OX40 agonist ivuxolimab in advanced cancers. Study details: Subjects had a mean age of about 65 years, with a range of roughly 20 to 80; more than 75% were male. Study-wide results and limits: Relative to CD4+, CD8+ T cells held more expanded clones on average. Among some nonresponders, normalized T-cell clonal expansion was also low.

Worth noting for this clone: Its antigen is still unknown. The same CDR3 arises from other DNA sequences in this sample as well.

Germline CDR1 and CDR2: MDHEN and SYDVKM. CDR3 length: 12 residues. Deletions cut 6 bases from V and 2 bases from J, with 7 bases between. Measured with immunoSEQ multiplex PCR; TCRdb has only the in-frame clones, and not every one. Of around 74,000 clones detected, about nine tenths appear once; the ten largest clones hold approximately 0.56%. This sequence joins TRBV28 and TRBJ1-2; D not resolved. Specimen: CD4+ or CD8+ T cells sorted from blood, collected in a trial of the OX40 agonist ivuxolimab. This receptor was taken from an adult with an advanced solid tumor such as melanoma, head and neck, liver or kidney cancer. CDR3 protein: CASSGPNYGYTF. In DNA, the CDR3 is TGTGCCAGCAGCGGCCCAAACTATGGCTACACCTTC.